Listed below are T cell receptor beta chains from one sample, sequenced in a study of blood T cell repertoires in COVID-19. The repertoire was sequenced with immunoSEQ multiplex PCR; TCRdb's copy has only in-frame clones and lacks some. In the table there are about 120,000 clones, 87% of which are singletons. What was sequenced was peripheral blood. These TCRs come from a woman in her 70s with acute or convalescent COVID-19. The CDR3 runs from the conserved cysteine through the conserved F or W. A D gene is named only where the DNA matches it firmly. A clone size is listed for some rows: how often the clone was seen (once, few, many), or a class if it is expanded.

d_call: TRBD1
j_call: TRBJ1-4
v_call: TRBV2
clone_size: -
cdr3_nt: TGTGCCAGCAGTCGACAGGGGGTGACTAATGAAAAACTGTTTTTT
cdr3_aa: CASSRQGVTNEKLFF

d_call: -
j_call: TRBJ2-7
v_call: TRBV5-1
clone_size: -
cdr3_nt: TGCGCCAGCAGCGATGGACAAGCCTACGAGCAGTACTTC
cdr3_aa: CASSDGQAYEQYF

d_call: -
j_call: TRBJ2-7
v_call: TRBV12-3/TRBV12-4
clone_size: -
cdr3_nt: TGTGCCAGCAGCTCAGACAGAGACTACGAGCAGTACTTC
cdr3_aa: CASSSDRDYEQYF

d_call: TRBD2
j_call: TRBJ2-1
v_call: TRBV28
clone_size: -
cdr3_nt: TGTGCCAGCAGCCCTCGGACTAGCTTTTCTGAGCAGTTCTTC
cdr3_aa: CASSPRTSFSEQFF

d_call: -
j_call: TRBJ2-1
v_call: TRBV13
clone_size: -
cdr3_nt: TGTGCCAGCCGGTACGTGGGGCCCGGAAATGAGCAGTTCTTC
cdr3_aa: CASRYVGPGNEQFF

d_call: -
j_call: TRBJ1-5
v_call: TRBV24-1
clone_size: -
cdr3_nt: TGTGCCACCGGTGGAGCCGATCAGCCCCAGCATTTT
cdr3_aa: CATGGADQPQHF

d_call: TRBD2
j_call: TRBJ2-2
v_call: TRBV5-1
clone_size: -
cdr3_nt: TGCGCCAGCAGCTCTCGGGGGGGGAACACCGGGGAGCTGTTTTTT
cdr3_aa: CASSSRGGNTGELFF

d_call: -
j_call: TRBJ1-2
v_call: TRBV3-1/TRBV3-2
clone_size: -
cdr3_nt: TGTGCCAGCAGCCAAAGGGGGGGGAGTTCTAACTATGGCTACACCTTC
cdr3_aa: CASSQRGGSSNYGYTF

d_call: -
j_call: TRBJ2-3
v_call: TRBV12-3/TRBV12-4
clone_size: -
cdr3_nt: TGTGCCAGCAGTCAAGAGGTTACGCAGTATTTT
cdr3_aa: CASSQEVTQYF

d_call: -
j_call: TRBJ2-3
v_call: TRBV9
clone_size: -
cdr3_nt: TGTGCCAGCAGCGCAGGGTCGGGCACAGATACGCAGTATTTT
cdr3_aa: CASSAGSGTDTQYF

d_call: -
j_call: TRBJ1-3
v_call: TRBV11-2
clone_size: -
cdr3_nt: TGTGCCAGCAGCTTAATTGTTGGACAGTTATTCTCTGGAAACACCATATATTTT
cdr3_aa: CASSLIVGQLFSGNTIYF

d_call: TRBD1
j_call: TRBJ2-7
v_call: TRBV6-2/TRBV6-3
clone_size: -
cdr3_nt: TGTGCCAGCAGTACCGGGACAGGGAGAGAGCAGTACTTC
cdr3_aa: CASSTGTGREQYF

d_call: TRBD1
j_call: TRBJ1-5
v_call: TRBV20-1
clone_size: once
cdr3_nt: TGCAGTGCTAGTCCAGGGGGAGGTCAGCCCCAGCATTTT
cdr3_aa: CSASPGGGQPQHF

d_call: -
j_call: TRBJ1-2
v_call: TRBV4-1
clone_size: once
cdr3_nt: TGCGCCAGCAGCTTTCGGGAGAGAGTTTATGGCTACACCTTC
cdr3_aa: CASSFRERVYGYTF

d_call: TRBD1
j_call: TRBJ2-7
v_call: TRBV13
clone_size: once
cdr3_nt: TGTGCCAGCAGCTCAGACCGGGACAGGGTTACCTACGAGCAGTACTTC
cdr3_aa: CASSSDRDRVTYEQYF

d_call: -
j_call: TRBJ1-1
v_call: TRBV3-1/TRBV3-2
clone_size: -
cdr3_nt: TGTGCCAGCAGCCAAGATCTCGCTGAAGCTTTCTTT
cdr3_aa: CASSQDLAEAFF

d_call: -
j_call: TRBJ1-6
v_call: TRBV12-2
clone_size: -
cdr3_nt: TGTGCAAGTCGCTTAGAGACAAGGCCTAATTCACCCCTCCACTTT
cdr3_aa: CASRLETRPNSPLHF

d_call: -
j_call: TRBJ1-4
v_call: TRBV29-1
clone_size: -
cdr3_nt: TGCAGCGTTCAGCGGCCGGGTAATGAAAAACTGTTTTTT
cdr3_aa: CSVQRPGNEKLFF

d_call: -
j_call: TRBJ2-7
v_call: TRBV7-8
clone_size: -
cdr3_nt: TGTGCCAGCAGCTTAGCTATCGACTGGTCCGCCGAGCAGTACTTC
cdr3_aa: CASSLAIDWSAEQYF

d_call: -
j_call: TRBJ1-2
v_call: TRBV2
clone_size: -
cdr3_nt: TGTGCCAGCAGTGAAGGGACATTTAACTATGGCTACACCTTC
cdr3_aa: CASSEGTFNYGYTF

d_call: -
j_call: TRBJ2-7
v_call: TRBV18
clone_size: -
cdr3_nt: TGTGCCAGCCCCAAGTATATAGGGGCCGAGCAGTACTTC
cdr3_aa: CASPKYIGAEQYF

d_call: TRBD2
j_call: TRBJ2-5
v_call: TRBV30
clone_size: once
cdr3_nt: TGTGCCTGGACCCCGGGACTAGCGGGGGAAGAGACCCAGTACTTC
cdr3_aa: CAWTPGLAGEETQYF

d_call: TRBD1
j_call: TRBJ1-2
v_call: TRBV7-2
clone_size: -
cdr3_nt: TGTGCCAGCAGCACTCAGGGGGCGGACTATGGCTACACCTTC
cdr3_aa: CASSTQGADYGYTF

d_call: -
j_call: TRBJ2-2
v_call: TRBV7-9
clone_size: few
cdr3_nt: TGTGCCAGCAGCTTACAGGGGCCGGGCACCGGGGAGCTGTTTTTT
cdr3_aa: CASSLQGPGTGELFF

d_call: TRBD2
j_call: TRBJ2-1
v_call: TRBV4-1
clone_size: -
cdr3_nt: TGCGCCAGCAGCCAAGATCGTTCGGATAGCGGGGCCCTTCCTGAGCAGTTCTTC
cdr3_aa: CASSQDRSDSGALPEQFF

d_call: TRBD1
j_call: TRBJ2-1
v_call: TRBV10-3
clone_size: -
cdr3_nt: TGTGCCATCAACCCGGGACAGGGTACCAATGAGCAGTTCTTC
cdr3_aa: CAINPGQGTNEQFF

d_call: TRBD1
j_call: TRBJ1-1
v_call: TRBV30
clone_size: -
cdr3_nt: TGTGCCTGGAGCCTGACAGGGGACACTGAAGCTTTCTTT
cdr3_aa: CAWSLTGDTEAFF

d_call: -
j_call: TRBJ2-3
v_call: TRBV18
clone_size: -
cdr3_nt: TGTGCCAGCTCACCATACACAGATACGCAGTATTTT
cdr3_aa: CASSPYTDTQYF

d_call: TRBD1
j_call: TRBJ2-2
v_call: TRBV5-1
clone_size: -
cdr3_nt: TGCGCCAGCAGCACGGGACAGGGGACCGGGGAGCTGTTTTTT
cdr3_aa: CASSTGQGTGELFF

d_call: TRBD1
j_call: TRBJ1-5
v_call: TRBV3-1/TRBV3-2
clone_size: once
cdr3_nt: TGTGCCAGCAGCCAAGATTTCGGCACAGGGGGCGATCAGCCCCAGCATTTT
cdr3_aa: CASSQDFGTGGDQPQHF

d_call: TRBD1
j_call: TRBJ1-1
v_call: TRBV10-3
clone_size: -
cdr3_nt: TGTGCCATCAGTGAGTCTAGGACAGGGGGGTTAGCCCCAGGAATGAACACTGAAGCTTTCTTT
cdr3_aa: CAISESRTGGLAPGMNTEAFF

d_call: -
j_call: TRBJ2-3
v_call: TRBV24-1
clone_size: -
cdr3_nt: TGTGCCACCAGTGATTTGTGGGGGGGACAAGATACGCAGTATTTT
cdr3_aa: CATSDLWGGQDTQYF

d_call: TRBD1
j_call: TRBJ1-5
v_call: TRBV7-9
clone_size: -
cdr3_nt: TGTGCCACCCAATCCGGGACAGACTTTTCCCAGCCCCAGCATTTT
cdr3_aa: CATQSGTDFSQPQHF

d_call: TRBD1
j_call: TRBJ2-7
v_call: TRBV4-2
clone_size: -
cdr3_nt: TGTGCCAGCAGCCAAGAAAGACAGGGTGAGCAGTACTTC
cdr3_aa: CASSQERQGEQYF

d_call: -
j_call: TRBJ1-1
v_call: TRBV28
clone_size: -
cdr3_nt: TGTGCCTCGGGCGGACTTGAAGCTTTCTTT
cdr3_aa: CASGGLEAFF

d_call: TRBD1
j_call: TRBJ1-2
v_call: TRBV29-1
clone_size: -
cdr3_nt: TGCAGCGTTACGGGACAGGGATTCGGAGCTGGCTACACCTTC
cdr3_aa: CSVTGQGFGAGYTF

d_call: -
j_call: TRBJ2-3
v_call: TRBV28
clone_size: once
cdr3_nt: TGTGCCAGCAGCCACGGGACTAGCACAGATACGCAGTATTTT
cdr3_aa: CASSHGTSTDTQYF

d_call: TRBD1
j_call: TRBJ1-1
v_call: TRBV4-2
clone_size: -
cdr3_nt: TGTGCCAGCAGAGGACAGGGGGCGGCTGAAGCTTTCTTT
cdr3_aa: CASRGQGAAEAFF

d_call: -
j_call: TRBJ1-1
v_call: TRBV2
clone_size: -
cdr3_nt: TGTGCCAGCAGTGAAGGTGAGAGTGAAGTCGGTCAAGCTTTCTTT
cdr3_aa: CASSEGESEVGQAFF

d_call: -
j_call: TRBJ1-4
v_call: TRBV2
clone_size: -
cdr3_nt: TGTGCCAGCAGAGAACGGCAGGGCTGGGAAAAACTGTTTTTT
cdr3_aa: CASRERQGWEKLFF

d_call: TRBD1
j_call: TRBJ1-6
v_call: TRBV14
clone_size: -
cdr3_nt: TGTGCCAGCAGCCAAGAAGCCACAGGGGATTCACCCCTCCACTTT
cdr3_aa: CASSQEATGDSPLHF

d_call: -
j_call: TRBJ1-5
v_call: TRBV28
clone_size: few
cdr3_nt: TGTGCCAGCAGACCTGACAGGATCCGAGGGCCCCAGCATTTT
cdr3_aa: CASRPDRIRGPQHF

d_call: -
j_call: TRBJ1-1
v_call: TRBV18
clone_size: -
cdr3_nt: TGTGCCAGCTCACCACCGGTGCCCGGGGGAAGGACTGAAGCTTTCTTT
cdr3_aa: CASSPPVPGGRTEAFF

d_call: -
j_call: TRBJ1-5
v_call: TRBV28
clone_size: -
cdr3_nt: TGTGCCAGCAGTCGGACAGATAGCAATCAGCCCCAGCATTTT
cdr3_aa: CASSRTDSNQPQHF

d_call: -
j_call: TRBJ1-5
v_call: TRBV28
clone_size: -
cdr3_nt: TGTGCCAGCCAGGGGAGGGGCCATCAGCCCCAGCATTTT
cdr3_aa: CASQGRGHQPQHF

d_call: -
j_call: TRBJ2-4
v_call: TRBV9
clone_size: -
cdr3_nt: TGTGCCAGCAGCTCACCGACAGATATAGCCAAAAACATTCAGTACTTC
cdr3_aa: CASSSPTDIAKNIQYF

d_call: -
j_call: TRBJ1-1
v_call: TRBV3-1/TRBV3-2
clone_size: -
cdr3_nt: TGTGCCAGCAGCTACACAGGGTTCGAAGCTTTCTTT
cdr3_aa: CASSYTGFEAFF

d_call: -
j_call: TRBJ2-7
v_call: TRBV4-1
clone_size: -
cdr3_nt: TGCGCCAGCAGCCAACCCGTCACGGGGAGACGGTCCTACGAGCAGTACTTC
cdr3_aa: CASSQPVTGRRSYEQYF